This TCR beta chain comes out of a study of blood T cell repertoires in COVID-19. At the level of the study: Researchers got acute and convalescent COVID-19 samples from the United States, Italy and Spain. PBMCs, B-cell-depleted T cells, or T cells were the source of the cDNA or gDNA that made up the material.

Trimming pared 0 bases from V and 9 bases from J, leaving 13 bases between. The germline V gene encodes CDR1 SGHTA and CDR2 FQGTGA. The CDR3 length is 14 residues. As originally analysed: Reference gene primer amplification gave estimated nucleated cell counts. Only in-frame clones appear in the TCRdb table, and some are missing; sequencing was by immunoSEQ multiplex PCR. Clone size and the V and J calls come from that table; the DNA yielded D and trimming. The data show 200,000 to 250,000 clones, approximately 87% seen once. The clonotype was recovered from a man between 60 and 75 years old with acute or convalescent COVID-19. The rearrangement uses TRBV7-3 and TRBJ2-3, with D hard to call. Sequenced: peripheral blood. This chain's CDR3 is CASSLTVIGETQYF. The CDR3 DNA reads TGTGCCAGCAGCTTAACAGTAATAGGAGAGACGCAGTATTTT.